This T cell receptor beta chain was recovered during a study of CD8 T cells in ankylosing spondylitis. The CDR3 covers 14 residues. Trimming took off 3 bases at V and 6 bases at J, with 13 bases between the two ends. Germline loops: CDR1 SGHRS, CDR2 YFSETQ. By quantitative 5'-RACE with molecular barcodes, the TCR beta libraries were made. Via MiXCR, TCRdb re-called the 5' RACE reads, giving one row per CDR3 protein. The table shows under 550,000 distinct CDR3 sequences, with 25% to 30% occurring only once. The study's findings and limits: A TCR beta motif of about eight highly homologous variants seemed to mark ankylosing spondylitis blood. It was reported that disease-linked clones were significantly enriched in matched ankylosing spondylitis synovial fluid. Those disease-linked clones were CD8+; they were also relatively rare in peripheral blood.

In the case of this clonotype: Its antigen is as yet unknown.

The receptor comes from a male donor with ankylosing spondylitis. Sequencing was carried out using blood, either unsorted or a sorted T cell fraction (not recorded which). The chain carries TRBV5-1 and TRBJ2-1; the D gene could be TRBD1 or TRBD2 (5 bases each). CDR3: CASSSLEGINEQFF. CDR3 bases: TGCGCCAGCAGCTCACTCGAGGGGATCAATGAGCAGTTCTTC.